The 16 T cell receptor beta chains below all came from one sample that was sequenced in a study of cytomegalovirus exposure and HLA in healthy donors. Amplification used 60 Vbeta primers and 13 Jbeta primers. TCRdb keeps only in-frame clones here, not all; method: immunoSEQ multiplex PCR. Of about 120,000 clones in the sample, under 80% were seen once. The sample taken for sequencing was PBMCs. The receptors here all came from a man between 40 and 49 years old in good health and CMV-seropositive.

The rearrangement joins TRBV15 to TRBJ2-3; no firm D call. This CDR3 is 15 amino acids long. Looked up from germline, CDR1 is LNHNV and CDR2 is YYDKDF (reference sequence). V lost 4 bases to trimming and J lost 3 bases, with 14 bases between them. The CDR3 region has the DNA TGTGCCACCAGCAACGGCGACACATTTACAGATACGCAGTATTTT. It specifies CATSNGDTFTDTQYF.

This clone was picked up a small number of times. The V and J genes are TRBV28 and TRBJ2-7; 7 nucleotides agree with TRBD2. The CDR3 spans 15 residues. In germline, CDR1 is MDHEN, CDR2 SYDVKM. V lost 10 bases and J lost 2; bases outside the gene matches: 14. CDR3 nucleotide sequence: TGTGCCACCCGAGCCGCTAGCGGAGGGGCCTACGAGCAGTACTTC. Amino acid sequence: CATRAASGGAYEQYF.

The rearrangement uses TRBV2 and TRBJ2-3; perhaps TRBD2 as D (6 bases). V was cut by 1 base and J by 4 bases, with 15 bases left in between. This CDR3 comprises 16 residues. Germline CDR1 reads SNHLY; CDR2 reads FYNNEI. CDR3 sequence: CASSEGVGGSADTQYF. CDR3 nucleotide sequence: TGTGCCAGCAGTGAAGGGGTCGGGGGTAGTGCAGATACGCAGTATTTT.

The chain is built from TRBV18 and TRBJ1-1, with D unclear. Germline CDR1 and CDR2: KGHSH and LQKENI. This CDR3 contains 14 residues. Trimming shortened V by 2 bases and J by 6 bases, and 13 bases separated the two germline ends. The CDR3 nucleotides read TGTGCCAGCTCACCATCGACTTTTAAGGCTGAAGCTTTCTTT. Protein: CASSPSTFKAEAFF.

This clone was seen only a few times. The chain uses TRBV19 and TRBJ2-7; D perhaps matches TRBD1 (5 bases). The length of the CDR3 is 12 residues. V was trimmed by 3 bases and J by 10 bases, leaving 13 bases between them. Germline assignment: CDR1 LNHDA and CDR2 SQIVND (reference sequence). CDR3 amino acids: CASSMRDRSQYF. CDR3 nucleotide sequence: TGTGCCAGTAGTATGCGTGACAGATCACAGTACTTC.

The chain carries TRBV19 and TRBJ2-3; 8 bases fit TRBD2. The CDR3 is 14 amino acids. Germline V gene sequence: CDR1 LNHDA, CDR2 SQIVND (reference sequence). Trimming took 6 bases from V and 2 from J; bases not matched to a gene: 4. The CDR3 DNA reads as TGTGCCAGTAGCGTCGGACTAGCCACAGATACGCAGTATTTT. Protein sequence: CASSVGLATDTQYF. Full variable domain (remainder filled in from reference TRBV19 and TRBJ2-3): DGGITQSPKYLFRKEGQNVTLSCEQNLNHDAMYWYRQDPGQGLRLIYYSQIVNDFQKGDIAEGYSVSREKKESFPLTVTSAQKNPTAFYLCASSVGLATDTQYFGPGTRLTVL.

This rearrangement joins TRBV19 to TRBJ1-2; possible D gene TRBD1, 6 bases. The CDR3 extends over 14 amino acids. V lost 4 bases, J lost 4 bases, and 13 bases lay in between. Germline values: CDR1 LNHDA, CDR2 SQIVND (reference sequence). The CDR3 region is CASSSPGAAYGYTF. CDR3 DNA sequence: TGTGCCAGTAGTAGTCCAGGGGCGGCCTATGGCTACACCTTC.

The CDR3 loop is CASTSLVGYTDTQYF. The CDR3 DNA is TGCGCCAGCACATCACTAGTCGGCTACACAGATACGCAGTATTTT. The chain recombines TRBV5-1 with TRBJ2-3; D is possibly TRBD2 (5 bases). The CDR3 is 15 residues long. CDR1 is SGHRS, CDR2 YFSETQ, per germline. Trimming stripped 6 bases from V and 2 bases from J, with 16 bases between.

The chain has TRBV7-2 and TRBJ2-1; 8 bases align to TRBD2. This CDR3 has 16 residues. V trimming: 1 base; J trimming: 8 bases; junction bases outside the gene matches: 10. The germline CDR1 and CDR2 sequences are SGHTA and FQGNSA. Here the CDR3 reads CASSLEGLEGWDEQFF. The DNA of the CDR3 is TGTGCCAGCAGCTTAGAGGGACTAGAAGGGTGGGATGAGCAGTTCTTC.

The chain has TRBV7-2 and TRBJ1-2; 9 nucleotides line up with TRBD1. V lost 5 bases and J lost 8; bases outside the gene matches: 24. CDR3 length: 19 residues. In germline, CDR1 is SGHTA, CDR2 FQGNSA. DNA for the CDR3: TGTGCCAGCAGCATAGGACGGGACAGGGAATCCTATCCACGCGGAGGCTACACCTTC. Its translation is CASSIGRDRESYPRGGYTF. Full variable domain (remainder filled in from reference TRBV7-2 and TRBJ1-2): GAGVSQSPSNKVTEKGKDVELRCDPISGHTALYWYRQSLGQGLEFLIYFQGNSAPDKSGLPSDRFSAERTGGSVSTLTIQRTQQEDSAVYLCASSIGRDRESYPRGGYTFGSGTRLTVV.

V usage is TRBV7-9 and J usage is TRBJ1-1; D is undetermined. Germline V gene sequence: CDR1 SEHNR, CDR2 FQNEAQ (reference sequence). Trimming shortened V by 1 base and J by 0 bases, and 6 bases separated the two germline ends. The CDR3 consists of 14 residues. The CDR3 DNA follows: TGTGCCAGCAGCTTAGGGGGAGTGAACACTGAAGCTTTCTTT. This gives the protein CASSLGGVNTEAFF.

This rearrangement joins TRBV5-4 to TRBJ2-5, with a possible D match to TRBD2 (6 bases). CDR3 length equals 14 residues. Germline loops: CDR1 SGHNT, CDR2 YYREEE (reference sequence). Trimming removed 4 bases from V and 1 base from J, with 11 bases in between. The CDR3 coding sequence is TGTGCCAGCAGCACCGGGACTCTCCAAGAGACCCAGTACTTC. Its translation: CASSTGTLQETQYF.

The chain uses TRBV6-5 and TRBJ1-2; TRBD1 agrees at 7 bases. The CDR3 extends over 13 amino acids. The V gene's germline CDR1 is MNHEY and CDR2 SVGAGI. Trimming took 10 bases from V and 5 from J; bases not matched to a gene: 10. Here the CDR3 DNA reads TGTGCCATCTATCGTTCAGGGGGTTATGGCTACACCTTC. Translated: CAIYRSGGYGYTF.

Only one count was recorded for this clone. The chain uses TRBV21-1 and TRBJ2-4; TRBD1 is taken as the D call from the table, unchecked against the DNA. TRBV21-1 is a listed pseudogene. The CDR3 consists of 14 residues. CDR3 DNA sequence: TGTGCCAGCAGCGCGCGACAGGCCAAAAACATTCAGTACTTC. This translates into CASSARQAKNIQYF.

This rearrangement joins TRBV27 to TRBJ2-1; TRBD2 matches at 9 bases. This CDR3 region has 15 residues. V lost 6 bases to trimming and J lost 4 bases; unmatched junction nucleotides: 7. The V gene's germline CDR1 is MNHEY and CDR2 SMNVEV (reference sequence). Here the CDR3 reads CASRTIAGVYNEQFF. The CDR3 nucleotides are TGTGCCAGCAGGACTATAGCGGGAGTATACAATGAGCAGTTCTTC.

This clone has just one count. The rearrangement joins TRBV7-6 to TRBJ2-7, with D possibly being TRBD2 (7 bases). CDR1 is SGHVS, CDR2 FNYEAQ, per germline. The CDR3 is made up of 15 amino acids. V lost 4 bases, J lost 0 bases, and 13 bases lay in between. CDR3 sequence: CASSWREGVSYEQYF. The CDR3 DNA reads TGTGCCAGCAGCTGGAGGGAGGGGGTCTCCTACGAGCAGTACTTC.